This TCR beta chain was recovered during a study of CD8 T cells in ankylosing spondylitis. Notes on the study in general: Clones linked to disease were reported to show significant enrichment in matched ankylosing spondylitis synovial fluid.

A quantitative 5'-RACE method, one with molecular barcodes, was used to make TCR beta libraries. TCRdb processed the 5' RACE reads anew with MiXCR; each CDR3 protein has one entry. The sample includes approximately 250,000 distinct CDR3 sequences, roughly a quarter of them seen just once. This clonotype was seen at least ten times. What it binds is unknown. The source is a male donor with ankylosing spondylitis or in good health (not recorded which). The sequencing sample was made of blood, either unsorted or a sorted T cell fraction (not recorded which).

CDR3 bases: TGTGCCAGCAGTCTTAGCGGGGGAAACTACGAGCAGTACTTC. This sequence encodes CASSLSGGNYEQYF. V gene TRBV12-3 or TRBV12-4 combines with J gene TRBJ2-7; 9 nucleotides match TRBD2. The V gene end was trimmed by 5 bases and the J gene end by 3 bases; junction bases not matched to a gene: 5. The CDR3 extends over 14 amino acids.